Sequencing of this T cell receptor (beta chain) was carried out in a study of T cell clones after liver transplantation. Study summary: TCRbeta sequencing after a pre-transplant mixed lymphocyte reaction identified graft-donor-reactive clones, later tracked in post-transplant blood. At least one year of complete immunosuppression withdrawal without enzymes over twice normal defined tolerance. Study outcomes and limitations: In 5 of 8 subjects, circulating graft-donor-reactive CD4 TCRbeta sequences fell significantly after transplant.

Repertoires were generated with immunoSEQ multiplex PCR, while TCRdb's copy carries only in-frame clones and drops some. The profile shows tens of thousands of clones, about 70% of them singletons. Trimming took 3 bases from V and 3 from J, leaving 17 bases between them. CDR3 size: 16 residues. Per germline, CDR1 MNHNS and CDR2 SASEGT. Details on this clone: Its antigen is undetermined.

The receptor was derived from a human donor who received a liver transplant. V gene TRBV6-1 combines with J gene TRBJ1-2, with D uncertain. The sequenced sample was CD4+ T cells from blood, obtained before liver transplant. CDR3 loop: CASSESGLLVHYGYTF. CDR3 in DNA: TGTGCCAGCAGTGAGTCAGGACTCCTAGTACACTATGGCTACACCTTC.